The next 23 T cell receptor beta chains were all read from a single sample in a study of CD8+ T cells in alopecia areata. RNA extraction was followed by reverse transcription into cDNA, which acted as the sequencing template. Sequencing used immunoSEQ multiplex PCR; TCRdb keeps in-frame clones, though not all of them. The sample has roughly 250,000 clones; about 68% are singletons. Sequenced material: CD4+ T cells sorted from blood, taken at week 0. Receptors were obtained from a human donor with alopecia areata.

Regarding this clone: Other DNA variants within this sample encode the same CDR3. The rearrangement links TRBV30 to TRBJ1-5; D unresolved. Trimming pared 2 bases from V and 3 bases from J, leaving 5 bases between. Germline V CDR1 and CDR2: GTSNPN, SVGIG (reference sequence). The CDR3 is 12 residues long. CDR3 DNA sequence: TGTGCCTGGAGTCTTTCCAATCAGCCCCAGCATTTT. This codes for CAWSLSNQPQHF.

This chain uses TRBV5-6 with TRBJ1-5, with TRBD1 matching over 7 bases. CDR3 length: 16 residues. V shed 5 bases, J shed 3 bases, and the junction held 11 bases outside the gene matches. Per the germline V gene, CDR1 is SGHDT and CDR2 is YYEEEE. CDR3: CASSYSTGRDNQPQHF. CDR3 sequence (DNA): TGTGCCAGCAGTTATTCGACAGGGAGAGACAATCAGCCCCAGCATTTT.

V and J are TRBV5-6 and TRBJ1-6, with D hard to call. The CDR3 covers 14 residues. V was cut by 0 bases and J by 7 bases, with 8 bases left in between. The germline gives CDR1 SGHDT, CDR2 YYEEEE. The CDR3 nucleotides are TGTGCCAGCAGCTTGGGGGAGGCGAATTCACCCCTCCACTTT. Translating gives CASSLGEANSPLHF.

This sequence joins TRBV6-5 and TRBJ2-6, with 9 bases identical to TRBD1. V was clipped by 6 bases and J by 2 bases; unmatched bases: 2. Germline V gene sequence: CDR1 MNHEY, CDR2 SVGAGI. CDR3 length: 15 amino acids. In DNA form, the CDR3 reads TGTGCCAGCAGCAGGGACAGGGCTGGGGCCAACGTCCTGACTTTC. It codes for CASSRDRAGANVLTF.

The V and J genes are TRBV7-3 and TRBJ2-7, with TRBD1 identical over 7 bases. The V gene's germline CDR1 is SGHTA and CDR2 FQGTGA. The CDR3 length is 13 residues. The trim removed 6 bases at V and 5 bases at J, leaving 7 bases unmatched. CDR3 in amino acids: CASSKTGIDEQYF. The CDR3 DNA follows: TGTGCCAGCAGTAAGACAGGGATTGACGAGCAGTACTTC.

The genes are TRBV25-1 and TRBJ1-6, with a weak D call TRBD1 (5 bases). Germline V CDR1 and CDR2: MGHDK, SYGVNS. The CDR3 has 14 residues. V was shortened by 5 bases and J by 10 bases, with 15 bases between the two germline ends. CDR3 coding DNA: TGTGCCAGCAGTTGGGCAGGGAGCGAGTCACCCCTCCACTTT. Protein product: CASSWAGSESPLHF. Complete variable domain (other parts from reference TRBV25-1 and TRBJ1-6): EADIYQTPRYLVIGTGKKITLECSQTMGHDKMYWYQQDPGMELHLIHYSYGVNSTEKGDLSSESTVSRIRTEHFPLTLESARPSHTSQYLCASSWAGSESPLHFGNGTRLTVT.

The table lists this clone with a few counts. CDR3 protein: CSVVLRDRDTQYF. The CDR3 region has the DNA TGCAGCGTTGTATTGCGGGACCGCGATACGCAGTATTTT. V and J are TRBV29-1 and TRBJ2-3; possible D gene TRBD2, 6 bases. Germline V gene data show CDR1 as SQVTM and CDR2 as ANQGSEA. The CDR3 length is 13 residues. Trimming removed 4 bases from V and 6 bases from J, with 14 bases in between.

The chain recombines TRBV13 with TRBJ1-1; 7 positions agree with TRBD1. The trim removed 7 bases at V and 1 base at J, leaving 9 bases unmatched. CDR1 is PRHDT, CDR2 FYEKMQ, per germline (reference sequence). This CDR3 is 15 amino acids long. In nucleotides, the CDR3 is TGTGCCAGCATCCTCCGACAGGGAGGGAACACTGAAGCTTTCTTT. This encodes CASILRQGGNTEAFF.

In this sample, this clone turned up a few times. The chain recombines TRBV7-9 with TRBJ2-2; the D gene is possibly TRBD2 (5 bases). The CDR3 is 13 residues long. Per germline, CDR1 SEHNR and CDR2 FQNEAQ (reference sequence). The V end lost 5 bases, the J end lost 4 bases, and 8 bases lay between the germline ends. CDR3 sequence reads: CASSPRGTGELFF. CDR3 sequence (DNA): TGTGCCAGCAGCCCCCGGGGCACCGGGGAGCTGTTTTTT.

The V and J genes are TRBV4-1 and TRBJ1-5; perhaps TRBD1 as D (5 bases). V gave up 0 bases and J gave up 4 bases, with 10 bases separating them. CDR1 is MGHRA and CDR2 is YSYEKL in the germline V gene. The CDR3 covers 15 residues. The CDR3 bases are TGCGCCAGCAGCCAAGAGAGGCAGGGAAATCAGCCCCAGCATTTT. Protein product: CASSQERQGNQPQHF.

This chain joins TRBV7-9 and TRBJ2-3; TRBD1 or TRBD2 may be the D gene (6 bases each). Deletions cut 3 bases from V and 9 bases from J, with 7 bases between. The CDR3 extends over 11 amino acids. The germline gives CDR1 SEHNR, CDR2 FQNEAQ (reference sequence). The CDR3 protein is CASSLGGTQYF. The CDR3 bases are TGTGCCAGCAGCTTGGGGGGCACGCAGTATTTT.

This clone was recorded a few times. The gene calls are TRBV4-3 and TRBJ2-1, with a possible D match to TRBD1 (6 bases). This CDR3 has 14 residues. CDR1 and CDR2 from the germline V gene are LGHNA and YSLEER. Trimming removed 3 bases from V and 6 bases from J, with 12 bases in between. The CDR3 bases are TGCGCCAGCAGCCAGGGGGCTCTTTCCAATGAGCAGTTCTTC. Protein: CASSQGALSNEQFF.

This rearrangement joins TRBV18 to TRBJ1-1; 10 bases are shared with TRBD1. The germline V gene encodes CDR1 KGHSH and CDR2 LQKENI. The CDR3 runs 16 residues. V shed 6 bases and J 4 bases; nucleotides not matched to a gene: 11. DNA for the CDR3: TGTGCCAGCTCTAGTAGCGGGGACAGGGGTGGCACTGAAGCTTTCTTT. Translated: CASSSSGDRGGTEAFF.

This clone was counted a few times. The chain joins TRBV23-1 to TRBJ2-3; no clear D gene. TRBV23-1 is placed among ORFs of uncertain function. CDR3 length: 9 amino acids. The V gene lost 9 bases and the J gene lost 5 bases, with 3 bases spanning the gap. The DNA of the CDR3 is TGCGCCAGAGAAGATACGCAGTATTTT. Encoded protein: CAREDTQYF.

The V and J genes are TRBV9 and TRBJ1-6; 9 bases align to TRBD1. This CDR3 is built from 16 residues. V shed 4 bases and J 9 bases; nucleotides not matched to a gene: 11. Germline V CDR1 and CDR2: SGDLS, YYNGEE. This CDR3 is CASSKTTGTGTSPLHF. The CDR3 DNA reads as TGTGCCAGCAGCAAAACGACCGGGACAGGGACTTCACCCCTCCACTTT.

The chain employs TRBV7-2 and TRBJ1-1, with TRBD1 as a possible D gene (5 bases). Germline V gene lookup returns CDR1 SGHTA and CDR2 FQGNSA. Trimming took 5 bases from V and 0 from J, leaving 19 bases between them. This CDR3 is built from 17 residues. DNA for the CDR3: TGTGCCAGCAGCACCTCTAAAGGGGCGTGGCTGAACACTGAAGCTTTCTTT. Its translation is CASSTSKGAWLNTEAFF.

The V gene is TRBV5-4, the J gene TRBJ2-5, with 9 bases matching TRBD1. The CDR3 spans 15 residues. Germline V gene lookup returns CDR1 SGHNT and CDR2 YYREEE (reference sequence). V dropped 0 bases and J dropped 5; count of bases not matched to a gene: 5. The CDR3: CASSLDGTGKETQYF. The CDR3 DNA follows: TGTGCCAGCAGCTTGGACGGGACAGGGAAGGAGACCCAGTACTTC.

This chain uses TRBV20-1 with TRBJ1-2; perhaps TRBD1 as D (5 bases). There are 11 residues in the CDR3. CDR1 and CDR2 (germline): DFQATT, SNEGSKA (reference sequence). With 5 bases removed from V and 5 bases from J, the gap between germline ends came to 9 bases. Here the CDR3 DNA reads TGCAGTGCTGGGGGATTTTATGGCTACACCTTC. This encodes CSAGGFYGYTF.

With respect to this clone: Other nucleotide sequences from this sample produce the same CDR3. The genes are TRBV5-6 and TRBJ1-5; D gene ambiguous. Germline V lookup: CDR1 SGHDT, CDR2 YYEEEE. The CDR3 covers 16 residues. V was cut by 0 bases and J by 2 bases, with 12 bases left in between. DNA for the CDR3: TGTGCCAGCAGCTTGGCGGCGGGTATGGGCAATCAGCCCCAGCATTTT. Translation gives CASSLAAGMGNQPQHF. Full variable domain (missing parts from reference TRBV5-6 and TRBJ1-5): DAGVTQSPTHLIKTRGQQVTLRCSPKSGHDTVSWYQQALGQGPQFIFQYYEEEERQRGNFPDRFSGHQFPNYSSELNVNALLLGDSALYLCASSLAAGMGNQPQHFGDGTRLSIL.

This clone was counted between two and nine times. This chain uses TRBV5-4 with TRBJ2-1; TRBD2 aligns across 9 bases. J was trimmed by 4 bases and V by 3 bases; bases with no gene match: 5. The CDR3 sequence is 15 residues long. The germline V gene has CDR1 SGHNT and CDR2 YYREEE (reference sequence). The chain's CDR3 is CASSSGTSLYNEQFF. The CDR3 nucleotides read TGTGCCAGCAGCTCCGGGACTAGCCTTTACAATGAGCAGTTCTTC.

The J gene is TRBJ2-4, the V gene TRBV5-1, with D tentatively TRBD2 (6 bases). Germline values: CDR1 SGHRS, CDR2 YFSETQ. Trimming stripped 4 bases from V and 9 bases from J, with 17 bases between. The CDR3 runs to 14 residues. CDR3 DNA: TGCGCCAGCAGCCCTGGGACTGTCTGGGGCATTCAGTACTTC. Translating gives CASSPGTVWGIQYF.

This clone was seen more than once but under ten times. The chain is built from TRBV25-1 and TRBJ2-6; D gene ambiguous. Germline CDR1 MGHDK, CDR2 SYGVNS. This CDR3 comprises 15 residues. Trimming removed 4 bases at V and 4 bases at J, with 11 bases between. CDR3 sequence: CASSVVGPGANVLTF. As DNA, the CDR3 is TGTGCCAGCAGTGTTGTAGGGCCGGGGGCCAACGTCCTGACTTTC.

The chain employs TRBV27 and TRBJ1-5, with 8 bases that match TRBD1. The length of the CDR3 is 16 residues. The trim removed 4 bases at V and 3 bases at J, leaving 8 bases unmatched. Germline V lookup: CDR1 MNHEY, CDR2 SMNVEV (reference sequence). The CDR3 loop reads CASSSLNRGTNQPQHF. CDR3 DNA: TGTGCCAGCAGTTCCCTCAACAGGGGGACCAATCAGCCCCAGCATTTT.